This T cell receptor beta chain was retrieved from a study of blood T cell repertoires in COVID-19. Study details: Some COVID-19 samples were acute and others convalescent; all came from the United States, Italy and Spain. The cDNA or gDNA used as material had been derived from T cells, B-cell-depleted T cells, or PBMCs.

Methods used by the authors: Amplification of reference gene primers provided the estimated nucleated cell counts. Produced via immunoSEQ multiplex PCR; TCRdb's table is partial and in-frame only. V and J calls plus clone size are reproduced from that table; the DNA served to infer D and trimming. The sample records around 140,000 clones, approximately 74% being singletons. This clone was detected once. The receptor was isolated from a woman in her 70s with acute or convalescent COVID-19. The sample consisted of peripheral blood.

In DNA form, the CDR3 reads TGTGCCAGCAGCGGACAGGGTGATTCACCCCTCCACTTT. As protein: CASSGQGDSPLHF. V and J are TRBV7-9 and TRBJ1-6; 8 nucleotides align to TRBD1. Trimming cost V 5 bases and J 8 bases; bases outside gene matches: 2. The length of the CDR3 is 13 residues. Germline values: CDR1 SEHNR, CDR2 FQNEAQ (reference sequence).